The T cell receptor (beta chain) described here comes from a study of T cells in Graves' hyperthyroidism and ophthalmopathy. CDR3 size: 14 residues. Trimming at V came to 6 bases and at J to 0 bases, leaving 3 bases not matched to a gene. In germline, CDR1 is DFQATT, CDR2 SNEGSKA (reference sequence). At least ten counts were recorded for this clonotype. Amplification yielded TCR beta CDR3 regions, with RNA transcripts as the source. TCR CDR3 underwent first-round RT-PCR with the HTBI primer set. One entry per CDR3 protein results from TCRdb running MiXCR on the multiplex PCR reads. The sample lists approximately 640,000 distinct CDR3 sequences, 15% to 20% occurring once.

The source material was blood. This chain joins TRBV20-1 and TRBJ2-4; 9 bases fit TRBD1. This TCR was sampled from a woman aged 30 to 39 with Graves' hyperthyroidism. CDR3 sequence (DNA): TGCAGTGCAACAGGGGGCGCAGCCAAAAACATTCAGTACTTC. This encodes CSATGGAAKNIQYF.